This entry lists 10 T cell receptor beta chains sequenced from one sample in a study of blood T cell repertoires in COVID-19. Generated by immunoSEQ multiplex PCR, the TCRdb table keeps only in-frame clones and is missing some. There are more than 300,000 clones in the sample; about 89% occur only once, and 6.4% lies in the top ten. The sequenced sample consisted of peripheral blood. Every receptor here comes from a young man who had recovered from COVID-19.

CDR3 residues: CASSPAGAGSNEQFF. DNA of the CDR3: TGTGCCAGCAGTCCTGCGGGGGCGGGATCCAATGAGCAGTTCTTC. The chain uses TRBV28 and TRBJ2-1, with a weak D call TRBD2 (7 bases). Deletions cut 5 bases from V and 6 bases from J, with 17 bases between. Germline V gene sequence: CDR1 MDHEN, CDR2 SYDVKM. CDR3 length: 15 residues.

The genes are TRBV29-1 and TRBJ2-3; D unclear. Germline V gives CDR1 SQVTM, CDR2 ANQGSEA. This CDR3 comprises 12 residues. The V and J ends lost 4 bases and 4 bases respectively, with 9 bases between them. CDR3 bases: TGCAGCGTTGTAGTGTTGGCAGATACGCAGTATTTT. It is translated as CSVVVLADTQYF.

The chain combines TRBV7-3 with TRBJ1-1, with TRBD1 matching over 7 bases. The length of the CDR3 is 13 residues. Trimming at V came to 1 base and at J to 8 bases, leaving 4 bases not matched to a gene. Germline CDR1 reads SGHTA; CDR2 reads FQGTGA. Written as DNA, the CDR3 is TGTGCCAGCAGCTTAAGGGGGGACAGAGAAGCTTTCTTT. Translation gives CASSLRGDREAFF.

The chain carries TRBV19 and TRBJ1-4; D perhaps matches TRBD1 (5 bases). Trimming left V 6 bases short and J 6 bases short, with 8 bases between. This CDR3 spans 12 amino acids. Germline V gives CDR1 LNHDA, CDR2 SQIVND (reference sequence). This CDR3 reads CASRFRDEKLFF. The CDR3 DNA reads as TGTGCCAGTAGGTTCAGGGATGAAAAACTGTTTTTT.

The J gene is TRBJ1-6, the V gene TRBV4-1; perhaps TRBD1 as D (5 bases). Trimming removed 4 bases from V and 7 bases from J, with 14 bases in between. This CDR3 is built from 15 residues. Germline values: CDR1 MGHRA, CDR2 YSYEKL. In DNA, the CDR3 is TGCGCCAGCAGCCCGGGGGTCTCTACCAATTCACCCCTCCACTTT. As protein: CASSPGVSTNSPLHF.

The chain combines TRBV4-1 with TRBJ1-1; D ambiguous. This CDR3 has 14 residues. Germline CDR1 and CDR2: MGHRA and YSYEKL. Trimming removed 3 bases at V and 0 bases at J, with 8 bases between. The CDR3 bases are TGCGCCAGCAGCCATAAGCGATTGAACACTGAAGCTTTCTTT. Residues: CASSHKRLNTEAFF.

The rearrangement links TRBV2 to TRBJ2-7; 10 bases fit TRBD1. The trim removed 8 bases at V and 2 bases at J, leaving 6 bases unmatched. Germline assignment: CDR1 SNHLY and CDR2 FYNNEI. The CDR3 extends over 14 amino acids. CDR3 nucleotides: TGTGCCAGCCAACCGGGACAGGGGACCTACGAGCAGTACTTC. Translating it yields CASQPGQGTYEQYF.

The V call is TRBV11-2, the J call TRBJ1-1; D remains unclear. V gave up 1 base and J gave up 5 bases, with 11 bases separating them. In germline, CDR1 is SGHAT, CDR2 FQNNGV. The CDR3 runs to 14 residues. The CDR3 loop is CASSLAGGATEAFF. CDR3 in DNA: TGTGCCAGCAGCTTAGCGGGAGGTGCGACTGAAGCTTTCTTT.

This rearrangement joins TRBV19 to TRBJ2-2; a weak D match, TRBD2 (5 bases). The length of the CDR3 is 15 residues. The V gene's germline CDR1 is LNHDA and CDR2 SQIVND (reference sequence). Deletions cut 1 base from V and 1 base from J, with 7 bases between. CDR3 nucleotide sequence: TGTGCCAGTAGTATAGGCGGGCGGAACACCGGGGAGCTGTTTTTT. Translated: CASSIGGRNTGELFF.

The genes are TRBV7-2 and TRBJ1-5; no clear D gene. The germline V and J ends were trimmed by 0 bases and 1 base, with 16 bases remaining between them. The germline CDR1 and CDR2 sequences are SGHTA and FQGNSA. This CDR3 contains 18 residues. CDR3 nucleotides: TGTGCCAGCAGCTTAGCCCCGATAAGAACTCCAAGCAATCAGCCCCAGCATTTT. Translation gives CASSLAPIRTPSNQPQHF. The whole variable domain, filled in from reference TRBV7-2 and TRBJ1-5, reads GAGVSQSPSNKVTEKGKDVELRCDPISGHTALYWYRQSLGQGLEFLIYFQGNSAPDKSGLPSDRFSAERTGGSVSTLTIQRTQQEDSAVYLCASSLAPIRTPSNQPQHFGDGTRLSIL.